This T cell receptor (beta chain) was captured in a study of T-cell reconstitution after alpha-beta-depleted transplantation in children. Broader study findings: Elevated TCRbeta diversity at day 60 was traced, in some patients, to surviving recipient T cells and thymic progenitors. It was newly produced T cells that mostly accounted for T-cell counts and diversity one year after transplant. The study reportedly traced alpha-beta T cells about two months after transplant to several hundred expanded graft clones.

Unique molecular identifiers were incorporated into the prepared TCRbeta library. MiXCR was run by TCRdb on the PCR reads, yielding one entry per CDR3 protein. The repertoire holds some 200,000 distinct CDR3 sequences, with around 7.7% as singletons. This CDR3 is 14 amino acids long. The V and J ends lost 6 bases and 3 bases, in that order; junction bases with no gene match: 10. CDR1 DFQATT and CDR2 SNEGSKA come from the germline V gene (reference sequence). This clonotype was detected many times. Its antigen is as yet unknown. The material was PBMCs, mostly from graft donor cells, obtained 360 days after TCRalphabeta/CD19-depleted stem cell transplant. The sequence derives from a male patient aged 2-15 years who had a stem cell transplant for acute myeloid leukemia, so the T cells may come from the graft donor. The chain is built from TRBV20-1 and TRBJ1-1, with 7 bases fitting TRBD1. CDR3 in DNA: TGCAGTGCCCGGAGACAGGGATCGGACACTGAAGCTTTCTTT. This gives the protein CSARRQGSDTEAFF.